This T cell receptor (beta chain) emerged from a study of post-analysis software for immune sequencing data. The TCR beta cDNA libraries contained unique molecular identifiers. TCRdb re-called the PCR reads with MiXCR, one entry per CDR3 protein. The data hold about 820,000 distinct CDR3 sequences, with roughly half observed a single time. General study results and limits: Controls had lower frequencies than patients of roughly five TRBV segments, which included TRBV5-6, TRBV5-1 and TRBV20-1.

CDR3 size: 13 residues. The V end lost 8 bases, the J end lost 0 bases, and 11 bases lay between the germline ends. The germline gives CDR1 ENHRY, CDR2 SYGVKD. To note about this clonotype: Its antigen is unidentified.

The specimen was blood. V and J are TRBV10-3 and TRBJ2-7; D not resolved. This sequence was found in a girl under 18 with multiple sclerosis. The CDR3 protein is CAIGSIGSYEQYF. The CDR3 nucleotides are TGTGCCATCGGTTCGATTGGCTCCTACGAGCAGTACTTC.